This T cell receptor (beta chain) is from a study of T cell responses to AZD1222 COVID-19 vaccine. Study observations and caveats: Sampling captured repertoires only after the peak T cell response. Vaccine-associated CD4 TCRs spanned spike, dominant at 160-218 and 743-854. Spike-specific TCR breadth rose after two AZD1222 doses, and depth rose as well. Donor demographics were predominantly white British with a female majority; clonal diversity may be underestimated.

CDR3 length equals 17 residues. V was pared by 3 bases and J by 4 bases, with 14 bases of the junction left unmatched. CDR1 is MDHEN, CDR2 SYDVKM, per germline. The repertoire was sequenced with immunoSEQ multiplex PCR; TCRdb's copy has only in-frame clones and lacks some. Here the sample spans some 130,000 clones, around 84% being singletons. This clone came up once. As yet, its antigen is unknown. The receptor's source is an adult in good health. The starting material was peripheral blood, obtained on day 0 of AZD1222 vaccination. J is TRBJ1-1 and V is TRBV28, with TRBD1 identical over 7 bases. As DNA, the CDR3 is TGTGCCAGCAGTTTGCCCCCTGGACAGGCGAGGGGCACTGAAGCTTTCTTT. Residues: CASSLPPGQARGTEAFF.